What follows is one T cell receptor beta chain and its context. These data belong to a study of post-analysis software for immune sequencing data. Presence of unique molecular identifiers characterized the TCR beta cDNA libraries. Using its own MiXCR run on the PCR reads, TCRdb lists one record per CDR3 protein. The sample has about 760,000 distinct CDR3 sequences; 30% are singletons. Specimen: blood. The receptor comes from a girl between 10 and 17 years old with multiple sclerosis.

The CDR3 sequence: CASSEATWTAYGYTF. In DNA, the CDR3 is TGTGCCAGCAGTGAAGCTACCTGGACAGCGTATGGCTACACCTTC. J is TRBJ1-2 and V is TRBV6-1, with a possible D match to TRBD1 (6 bases). The V and J ends lost 0 bases and 5 bases respectively, with 13 bases between them. CDR1 and CDR2 (germline): MNHNS, SASEGT. The CDR3 spans 15 residues.